The 27 T cell receptor beta chains listed next were all sequenced from one sample in a study of blood T cell repertoires in COVID-19. Measured with immunoSEQ multiplex PCR; TCRdb has only the in-frame clones, and not every one. The sample records over 250,000 clones, around nine tenths being singletons. Sequenced input: PBMCs or T cells enriched from blood (not recorded which). The source is a man aged 55-75 years who had recovered from COVID-19.

The chain joins TRBV11-2 to TRBJ2-2, with 9 nucleotides matching TRBD2. This CDR3 contains 16 residues. V shed 0 bases, J shed 6 bases, and the junction held 5 bases outside the gene matches. Germline CDR1 reads SGHAT; CDR2 reads FQNNGV. CDR3 in amino acids: CASSLDLTSGPGELFF. CDR3 sequence (DNA): TGTGCCAGCAGCTTAGATTTAACTAGCGGGCCCGGGGAGCTGTTTTTT. The complete variable domain, with remaining parts taken from reference TRBV11-2 and TRBJ2-2, reads EAGVAQSPRYKIIEKRQSVAFWCNPISGHATLYWYQQILGQGPKLLIQFQNNGVVDDSQLPKDRFSAERLKGVDSTLKIQPAKLEDSAVYLCASSLDLTSGPGELFFGEGSRLTVL.

The V and J genes are TRBV9 and TRBJ1-1; D possibly corresponds to TRBD1 (6 bases). Looked up from germline, CDR1 is SGDLS and CDR2 is YYNGEE. Deletions cut 1 base from V and 1 base from J, with 8 bases between. The CDR3 runs 14 residues. CDR3 residues: CASSVRDTNTEAFF. The CDR3, as DNA: TGTGCCAGCAGCGTAAGGGACACGAACACTGAAGCTTTCTTT.

The gene calls are TRBV10-3 and TRBJ2-1; weak D call: TRBD2 (6 bases). This CDR3 is built from 18 residues. Trimming took off 0 bases at V and 3 bases at J, with 18 bases between the two ends. Germline V gene sequence: CDR1 ENHRY, CDR2 SYGVKD. The CDR3 loop reads CAISESMSLGGVYNEQFF. The CDR3 DNA sequence: TGTGCCATCAGTGAGTCGATGTCGCTCGGCGGGGTCTACAATGAGCAGTTCTTC.

The chain employs TRBV7-6 and TRBJ2-1, with TRBD2 identical over 7 bases. CDR1 SGHVS and CDR2 FNYEAQ come from the germline V gene. This CDR3 region has 15 residues. V trimming: 7 bases; J trimming: 4 bases; junction bases outside the gene matches: 10. The CDR3 sequence is CASMLKAGVYNEQFF. As DNA, the CDR3 is TGTGCCAGCATGTTGAAGGCGGGGGTTTACAATGAGCAGTTCTTC.

This clone was observed once. V is TRBV14 and J is TRBJ1-2; D gene unclear. V was shortened by 0 bases and J by 4 bases, with 9 bases between the two germline ends. CDR3 size: 14 residues. Germline V gene sequence: CDR1 SGHDN, CDR2 FVKESK. The CDR3 spells CASSQDSLSYGYTF. CDR3 DNA: TGTGCCAGCAGCCAAGACTCCCTAAGCTATGGCTACACCTTC. Looking up the rest from reference TRBV14 and TRBJ1-2 gives the full variable domain: EAGVTQFPSHSVIEKGQTVTLRCDPISGHDNLYWYRRVMGKEIKFLLHFVKESKQDESGMPNNRFLAERTGGTYSTLKVQPAELEDSGVYFCASSQDSLSYGYTFGSGTRLTVV.

The CDR3 protein is CASSPGGTYNEQFF. The CDR3 region has the DNA TGCGCCAGCAGCCCGGGAGGGACTTACAATGAGCAGTTCTTC. This sequence joins TRBV5-1 and TRBJ2-1; 8 nucleotides line up with TRBD2. The CDR3 is 14 residues long. V lost 4 bases, J lost 4 bases, and 4 bases stayed unmatched. Germline lookup yields CDR1 SGHRS and CDR2 YFSETQ.

Concerning this clone itself: Different DNA sequences within this sample yield the same CDR3. The chain employs TRBV7-9 and TRBJ1-5; tentatively, D is TRBD1 (6 bases). CDR1 and CDR2 (germline): SEHNR, FQNEAQ (reference sequence). The V and J ends lost 4 bases and 3 bases respectively, with 10 bases between them. The CDR3 covers 14 residues. CDR3 DNA sequence: TGTGCCAGCAGCTCGACAGGATCCAATCAGCCCCAGCATTTT. As protein: CASSSTGSNQPQHF. Filled out from reference TRBV7-9 and TRBJ1-5, the complete variable domain reads DTGVSQNPRHKITKRGQNVTFRCDPISEHNRLYWYRQTLGQGPEFLTYFQNEAQLEKSRLLSDRFSAERPKGSFSTLEIQRTEQGDSAMYLCASSSTGSNQPQHFGDGTRLSIL.

The chain joins TRBV30 to TRBJ1-1; D is undetermined. Trimming cost V 0 bases and J 3 bases, with 8 bases left between them. CDR1 and CDR2 (germline): GTSNPN, SVGIG (reference sequence). The CDR3 has 13 residues. CDR3 residues: CAWSVRTDTEAFF. CDR3 nucleotide sequence: TGTGCCTGGAGTGTACGAACAGACACTGAAGCTTTCTTT.

The V and J genes are TRBV14 and TRBJ2-1; a possible D gene is TRBD1 (5 bases). The CDR3 loop spans 13 amino acids. Per germline, CDR1 SGHDN and CDR2 FVKESK. The V gene lost 1 base and the J gene lost 8 bases, with 9 bases spanning the gap. The CDR3 loop is CASSQVPGHEQFF. The CDR3 region has the DNA TGTGCCAGCAGCCAAGTACCAGGGCATGAGCAGTTCTTC.

This sequence joins TRBV11-3 and TRBJ2-7, with D perhaps matching TRBD1 (5 bases). CDR3 length equals 13 residues. Germline V gene sequence: CDR1 SGHNT, CDR2 YENEEA. Deletions cut 0 bases from V and 7 bases from J, with 10 bases between. The CDR3 DNA follows: TGTGCCAGCAGCTTAGACAGGGCTGAAGAGCAGTACTTC. Its translation is CASSLDRAEEQYF.

The genes are TRBV7-8 and TRBJ1-2; maybe TRBD1 (5 bases). Per the germline V gene, CDR1 is SGHVS and CDR2 is FQNEAQ. V lost 5 bases and J lost 3, with 13 bases in between. The CDR3 has 14 residues. The chain's CDR3 is CASSLKDSYYGYTF. Here the CDR3 DNA reads TGTGCCAGCAGCCTAAAAGACAGTTACTATGGCTACACCTTC.

This chain joins TRBV30 and TRBJ1-5; 10 bases match TRBD1. V was clipped by 0 bases and J by 5 bases; unmatched bases: 10. CDR1 and CDR2 from the germline V gene are GTSNPN and SVGIG (reference sequence). This CDR3 has 17 amino acids. The CDR3: CAWSVIRTGGSDQPQHF. The CDR3 nucleotides are TGTGCCTGGAGTGTTATTAGGACAGGGGGTTCGGATCAGCCCCAGCATTTT.

The chain recombines TRBV25-1 with TRBJ1-2; D perhaps matches TRBD1 (5 bases). The CDR3 totals 14 residues. CDR1 is MGHDK, CDR2 SYGVNS, per germline. With 4 bases removed from V and 8 bases from J, the gap between germline ends came to 17 bases. The CDR3, as DNA: TGTGCCAGCAGTGCAGGGTTATCCGTAGGAGGCTACACCTTC. Its protein product is CASSAGLSVGGYTF.

The chain uses TRBV19 and TRBJ1-6; unclear D gene. CDR1 is LNHDA, CDR2 SQIVND, per germline (reference sequence). The V end was cut by 5 bases, the J end by 0 bases, with 8 bases between. The CDR3 spans 15 residues. The CDR3 DNA sequence: TGTGCCAGTAGTCTTCCAGTCTCCTATAATTCACCCCTCCACTTT. This translates into CASSLPVSYNSPLHF.

V and J are TRBV6-5 and TRBJ1-3, with D maybe TRBD1 (6 bases). Trimming removed 6 bases at V and 4 bases at J, with 13 bases between. Germline V gene data show CDR1 as MNHEY and CDR2 as SVGAGI. This CDR3 has 14 amino acids. Here the CDR3 reads CASSPDRAGNTIYF. CDR3 in DNA: TGTGCCAGCAGCCCGGACAGAGCCGGAAACACCATATATTTT.

The J gene is TRBJ1-2, the V gene TRBV3-1 (or the pseudogene TRBV3-2), with unresolved D. The CDR3 has 15 amino acids. Germline CDR1 is LGHDT and CDR2 is YNNKEL (reference sequence). V was pared by 4 bases and J by 1 base, with 13 bases between. CDR3 in DNA: TGTGCCAGCAGCCCATACACGGGAGGTAACTATGGCTACACCTTC. As protein: CASSPYTGGNYGYTF.

The chain links TRBV5-1 to TRBJ2-1; 11 bases are shared with TRBD2. From germline, CDR1 is SGHRS and CDR2 YFSETQ. The CDR3 contains 18 residues. V shed 2 bases, J shed 0 bases, and the junction held 7 bases outside the gene matches. The CDR3 protein is CASSFSGTSGSSYNEQFF. DNA of the CDR3: TGCGCCAGCAGCTTTTCCGGGACTAGCGGTAGCTCCTACAATGAGCAGTTCTTC.

The chain links TRBV30 to TRBJ1-5, with D uncertain. Germline assignment: CDR1 GTSNPN and CDR2 SVGIG (reference sequence). Trimming took 4 bases from V and 2 from J, leaving 15 bases between them. The CDR3 is made up of 15 amino acids. The DNA of the CDR3 is TGTGCCTGGAAGCGGATTCCCTTTTGCAATCAGCCCCAGCATTTT. Translated: CAWKRIPFCNQPQHF. Variable domain in full (rest from reference TRBV30 and TRBJ1-5): SQTIHQWPATLVQPVGSPLSLECTVEGTSNPNLYWYRQAAGRGLQLLFYSVGIGQISSEVPQNLSASRPQDRQFILSSKKLLLSDSGFYLCAWKRIPFCNQPQHFGDGTRLSIL.

This CDR3 is CASSPTSGSRYEQFF. The CDR3 bases are TGTGCCAGCAGCCCCACTAGCGGGAGTAGGTATGAGCAGTTCTTC. V and J are TRBV3-1 (or the pseudogene TRBV3-2) and TRBJ2-1; 11 nucleotides match TRBD2. Germline V CDR1 and CDR2: LGHDT, YNNKEL (reference sequence). The CDR3 extends over 15 amino acids. With V trimmed by 4 bases and J by 8 bases, 7 bases remained unmatched.

The chain combines TRBV7-9 with TRBJ2-2; 8 bases are a match to TRBD2. Per the germline V gene, CDR1 is SEHNR and CDR2 is FQNEAQ (reference sequence). The CDR3 has 16 residues. With 6 bases clipped from V and 3 bases from J, the junction kept 9 bases outside the gene matches. CDR3: CASSSPTSGYTGELFF. The CDR3 nucleotides are TGTGCCAGCAGTTCCCCCACTAGCGGATACACCGGGGAGCTGTTTTTT. Using reference TRBV7-9 and TRBJ2-2 for the parts outside the CDR3, the full variable domain is DTGVSQNPRHKITKRGQNVTFRCDPISEHNRLYWYRQTLGQGPEFLTYFQNEAQLEKSRLLSDRFSAERPKGSFSTLEIQRTEQGDSAMYLCASSSPTSGYTGELFFGEGSRLTVL.

V usage is TRBV9 and J usage is TRBJ1-6; 8 nucleotides match TRBD1. The CDR3 is 13 amino acids. J lost 8 bases, V lost 6 bases, and 4 bases had no gene match. CDR1 and CDR2 (germline): SGDLS, YYNGEE. The CDR3 protein is CASTQGADSPLHF. DNA of the CDR3: TGTGCCAGCACCCAGGGGGCGGATTCACCCCTCCACTTT.

This chain links TRBV14 with TRBJ1-2, with D unclear. V gave up 0 bases and J gave up 4 bases, with 9 bases separating them. The germline V gene encodes CDR1 SGHDN and CDR2 FVKESK. The CDR3 has 14 residues. CDR3 nucleotide sequence: TGTGCCAGCAGCCAAGATTTAATCCTCTATGGCTACACCTTC. This sequence encodes CASSQDLILYGYTF. Full variable domain (remainder filled in from reference TRBV14 and TRBJ1-2): EAGVTQFPSHSVIEKGQTVTLRCDPISGHDNLYWYRRVMGKEIKFLLHFVKESKQDESGMPNNRFLAERTGGTYSTLKVQPAELEDSGVYFCASSQDLILYGYTFGSGTRLTVV.

This clone was recorded a few times. The V and J genes are TRBV30 and TRBJ1-4; 8 bases agree with TRBD1. Germline CDR1 is GTSNPN and CDR2 is SVGIG (reference sequence). J gave up 8 bases and V 2 bases, and 4 bases lay outside the gene matches. The CDR3 contains 13 residues. CDR3 in DNA: TGTGCCTGGAGTATCGGACAGGGAGAAAAACTGTTTTTT. Protein sequence: CAWSIGQGEKLFF.

The rearrangement joins TRBV6-5 to TRBJ1-5; 7 nucleotides line up with TRBD1. V lost 0 bases and J lost 6; bases outside the gene matches: 2. This CDR3 comprises 14 residues. From germline, CDR1 is MNHEY and CDR2 SVGAGI. The CDR3 protein is CASSYSRGLQPQHF. The DNA of the CDR3 is TGTGCCAGCAGTTACTCAAGGGGGCTTCAGCCCCAGCATTTT.

The rearrangement uses TRBV5-1 and TRBJ1-2, with D perhaps matching TRBD1 (6 bases). The germline gives CDR1 SGHRS, CDR2 YFSETQ. Trimming removed 0 bases from V and 4 bases from J, with 16 bases in between. CDR3 size: 16 residues. CDR3 in DNA: TGCGCCAGCAGCTTGGTAGGCGGGCAGGGGAGCTATGGCTACACCTTC. Its protein product is CASSLVGGQGSYGYTF.

The genes are TRBV10-3 and TRBJ1-1; no reliable D call. From germline, CDR1 is ENHRY and CDR2 SYGVKD. The CDR3 spans 13 residues. Trimming took off 7 bases at V and 1 base at J, with 10 bases between the two ends. The CDR3 coding sequence is TGTGCCATCAAGAGGGCCTCGAACACTGAAGCTTTCTTT. Protein sequence: CAIKRASNTEAFF.

The chain combines TRBV10-3 with TRBJ1-4; 10 nucleotides line up with TRBD1. The CDR3 has 17 amino acids. Per the germline V gene, CDR1 is ENHRY and CDR2 is SYGVKD. With V trimmed by 6 bases and J by 1 base, 8 bases remained unmatched. The CDR3 region has the DNA TGTGCCATCAGCGTCGGGACAGGGGTACGAACTAATGAAAAACTGTTTTTT. Encoded protein: CAISVGTGVRTNEKLFF.